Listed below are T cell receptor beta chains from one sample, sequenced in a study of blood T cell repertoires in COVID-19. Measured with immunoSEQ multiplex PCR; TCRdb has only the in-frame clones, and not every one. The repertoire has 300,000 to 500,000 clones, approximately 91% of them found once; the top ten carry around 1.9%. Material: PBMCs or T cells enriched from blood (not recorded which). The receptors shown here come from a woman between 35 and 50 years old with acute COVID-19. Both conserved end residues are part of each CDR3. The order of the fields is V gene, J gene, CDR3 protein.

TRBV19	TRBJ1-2	CASSITSLDNYGYTF
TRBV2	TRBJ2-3	CASSELGHKGDTQYF
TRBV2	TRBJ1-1	CASRAKQDPGTEAFF
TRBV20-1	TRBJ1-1	CSASPSMNTEAFF
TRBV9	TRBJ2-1	CASSARTSGGTAYNEQFF
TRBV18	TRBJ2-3	CASSPGTGGTDTQYF
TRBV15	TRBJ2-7	CATSTMTGVHEQYF
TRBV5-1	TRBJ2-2	CASSTGLAGGPSGELFF
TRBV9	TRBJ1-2	CASSAGTHYGYTF
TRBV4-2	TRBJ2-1	CASSQDWTGGGNEQFF
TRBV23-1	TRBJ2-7	CASSSSRNTGTGGYEQYF
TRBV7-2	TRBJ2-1	CASSSQVADYNEQFF
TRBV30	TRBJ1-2	CACSQGQGAPIAF
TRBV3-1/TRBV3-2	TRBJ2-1	CASSQLPIGGNEQFF
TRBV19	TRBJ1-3	CASSFISGGNTIYF
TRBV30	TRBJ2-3	CAWSVPEAGGADTQYF